The following is a T cell receptor beta chain sequence with its context. The antigen is unknown. This specimen belongs to a study of T cell repertoires in cytomegalovirus infection. Across the study: In public TCR beta signatures, there were indications of both CMV infection and matching HLA type.

Study-level findings and limits: Public TCR beta family frequency separated CMV-and-HLA carriers, including in an independent cohort. HLA-C-restricted TCR beta clonotypes specific for CMV led the ex vivo response.

The CDR3 consists of 18 residues. Germline V gene lookup returns CDR1 LGHNT and CDR2 FRNRAP. V was pared by 0 bases and J by 1 base, with 16 bases between. TCRdb re-called the reads through MiXCR, storing one row per CDR3 protein. The data contain under 850,000 distinct CDR3 sequences, around a third of them seen just once; the ten biggest clones take up 18%. The gene calls are TRBV12-5 and TRBJ1-3; possibly TRBD1 for D (6 bases). This specimen was cultured PBMCs, taken from culture after CMV antigen stimulation. The origin of this receptor is a human donor in good health (CMV status not recorded). Some clones in this sample may be carry-over from other donors' samples. CDR3 region: CASGLVIQGQLSGNTIYF. The CDR3 DNA sequence: TGTGCTAGTGGTTTGGTTATACAGGGTCAATTGTCTGGAAACACCATATATTTT.